These 18 T cell receptor beta chains were all obtained from the same sample, sequenced in a study of blood T cell repertoires in COVID-19. Data came from immunoSEQ multiplex PCR; TCRdb stores just in-frame clones and leaves some out. The table includes roughly 170,000 clones, over 75% detected once. The sample comprised peripheral blood. The receptors derive from a man aged 55-75 years who had recovered from COVID-19.

The chain is built from TRBV15 and TRBJ2-1; D is possibly TRBD2 (6 bases). The V end was cut by 0 bases, the J end by 0 bases, with 12 bases between. This CDR3 comprises 17 residues. Germline V CDR1 and CDR2: LNHNV, YYDKDF (reference sequence). The CDR3 DNA reads as TGTGCCACCAGCAGAGATCGCCCCGGGAGCTCCTACAATGAGCAGTTCTTC. This encodes CATSRDRPGSSYNEQFF.

The chain employs TRBV6-5 and TRBJ1-2; D remains unclear. Looked up from germline, CDR1 is MNHEY and CDR2 is SVGAGI. The CDR3 has 13 amino acids. Trimming pared 7 bases from V and 4 bases from J, leaving 13 bases between. The CDR3 bases are TGTGCCAGCATACGTGCCAGAGGCTATGGCTACACCTTC. It is translated as CASIRARGYGYTF.

This clone was found a few times. The J gene is TRBJ1-5, the V gene TRBV2, with TRBD1 identical over 7 bases. This CDR3 region has 14 residues. CDR1 is SNHLY, CDR2 FYNNEI, per germline. J gave up 4 bases and V 4 bases, and 4 bases lay outside the gene matches. The CDR3 sequence is CASSAGGNNQPQHF. The CDR3 DNA follows: TGTGCCAGCAGTGCAGGGGGGAATAATCAGCCCCAGCATTTT.

This clone occurred a few times. J is TRBJ2-7 and V is TRBV2, with 8 nucleotides matching TRBD1. This CDR3 contains 13 residues. With 6 bases clipped from V and 5 bases from J, the junction kept 6 bases outside the gene matches. Looked up from germline, CDR1 is SNHLY and CDR2 is FYNNEI. This CDR3 reads CASRSQGAHEQYF. In DNA, the CDR3 is TGTGCCAGCAGGAGCCAGGGGGCCCACGAGCAGTACTTC. The full variable domain, completed using reference TRBV2 and TRBJ2-7, is EPEVTQTPSHQVTQMGQEVILRCVPISNHLYFYWYRQILGQKVEFLVSFYNNEISEKSEIFDDQFSVERPDGSNFTLKIRSTKLEDSAMYFCASRSQGAHEQYFGPGTRLTVT.

J is TRBJ1-2 and V is TRBV24-1; the match to TRBD1 covers 9 bases. V was clipped by 1 base and J by 5 bases; unmatched bases: 1. Germline-derived CDR1 and CDR2 are KGHDR and SFDVKD. The CDR3 contains 14 residues. CDR3 in DNA: TGTGCCACCAGTGATTTAGGGACAGGGTATGGCTACACCTTC. Its protein is CATSDLGTGYGYTF.

The chain has TRBV3-1 (or the pseudogene TRBV3-2) and TRBJ1-5; perhaps TRBD1 as D (6 bases). From germline, CDR1 is LGHDT and CDR2 YNNKEL (reference sequence). CDR3 length: 15 amino acids. The V end was cut by 1 base, the J end by 5 bases, with 12 bases between. The CDR3 bases are TGTGCCAGCAGCCAAGTCAGGGGCAGGGATCAGCCCCAGCATTTT. Its protein is CASSQVRGRDQPQHF.

This chain joins TRBV2 and TRBJ1-1; TRBD1 might be the D (6 bases). There are 14 residues in the CDR3. CDR1 is SNHLY and CDR2 is FYNNEI in the germline V gene. V gave up 1 base and J gave up 1 base, with 7 bases separating them. For the CDR3, the DNA is TGTGCCAGCAGTGAAGGGACAGCGAACACTGAAGCTTTCTTT. Translation gives CASSEGTANTEAFF.

V usage is TRBV6-2 or TRBV6-3 and J usage is TRBJ2-7, with a tentative D call TRBD2 (7 bases). CDR3 length: 14 amino acids. Germline V gives CDR1 MNHEY, CDR2 SVGEGT. V was shortened by 2 bases and J by 8 bases, with 16 bases between the two germline ends. The CDR3 bases are TGTGCCAGCAGTTACGGGGACTCGGGGGGCAAGCAGTACTTC. It encodes CASSYGDSGGKQYF.

The CDR3 DNA follows: TGTGCCAGTAGTACTCGACAGGGGAACACTGAAGCTTTCTTT. Protein product: CASSTRQGNTEAFF. V and J are TRBV19 and TRBJ1-1; 7 nucleotides align to TRBD1. Germline V CDR1 and CDR2: LNHDA, SQIVND (reference sequence). The junction had 3 bases not matched to a gene; V was cut back by 4 bases and J by 1 base. This CDR3 is 14 amino acids long.

About this clone: Other DNA variants within this sample encode the same CDR3. The chain combines TRBV7-3 with TRBJ2-2; TRBD1 agrees at 8 bases. Germline V gives CDR1 SGHTA, CDR2 FQGTGA. The CDR3 sequence is 15 residues long. Losses at the gene ends were 2 bases for V and 2 bases for J; bases not matched to a gene: 1. The CDR3 nucleotides are TGTGCCAGCAGCTTACAGGGGGCCAACACCGGGGAGCTGTTTTTT. Translating it yields CASSLQGANTGELFF.

This chain links TRBV29-1 with TRBJ2-1, with D perhaps matching TRBD2 (6 bases). Germline V lookup: CDR1 SQVTM, CDR2 ANQGSEA. The ends were cut back, 6 bases at V and 0 bases at J, with 12 bases in the middle. CDR3 length: 14 amino acids. The CDR3 DNA sequence: TGCAGCGTACTAGCTCCGACCTCCTACAATGAGCAGTTCTTC. This codes for CSVLAPTSYNEQFF.

The rearrangement uses TRBV2 and TRBJ1-6; the D is unclear. V dropped 3 bases and J dropped 7 bases, with 10 bases sitting between them. There are 14 residues in the CDR3. Germline V gene sequence: CDR1 SNHLY, CDR2 FYNNEI. The DNA of the CDR3 is TGTGCCAGCAGTGACAGTGGCTCCAATTCACCCCTCCACTTT. Translating it yields CASSDSGSNSPLHF.

This chain joins TRBV7-9 and TRBJ1-1; D call uncertain. The V end was cut by 1 base, the J end by 1 base, with 10 bases between. Germline V lookup: CDR1 SEHNR, CDR2 FQNEAQ (reference sequence). CDR3 length equals 15 residues. Written as DNA, the CDR3 is TGTGCCAGCAGCTTAGGGGCAGGCCCGAACACTGAAGCTTTCTTT. Residues: CASSLGAGPNTEAFF.

This chain links TRBV6-5 with TRBJ2-7; TRBD1 matches 9 bases. The germline gives CDR1 MNHEY, CDR2 SVGAGI. V trimming: 6 bases; J trimming: 4 bases; junction bases outside the gene matches: 10. The CDR3 runs 15 residues. The CDR3 spells CASSDGDRALYEQYF. CDR3 bases: TGTGCCAGCAGCGACGGGGACAGGGCCTTGTACGAGCAGTACTTC.

The chain joins TRBV5-4 to TRBJ1-6, with 8 bases matching TRBD1. V was clipped by 4 bases and J by 7 bases; unmatched bases: 4. There are 14 residues in the CDR3. Germline loops: CDR1 SGHNT, CDR2 YYREEE (reference sequence). CDR3 protein: CASSPDRVNSPLHF. CDR3 bases: TGTGCCAGCAGCCCGGACAGGGTCAATTCACCCCTCCACTTT.

The V and J genes are TRBV5-4 and TRBJ1-3; D uncertain. Trimming cost V 0 bases and J 0 bases, with 4 bases left between them. The CDR3 runs 14 residues. Germline-derived CDR1 and CDR2 are SGHNT and YYREEE (reference sequence). CDR3 in amino acids: CASSLDGSGNTIYF. CDR3 DNA sequence: TGTGCCAGCAGCTTGGACGGCTCTGGAAACACCATATATTTT. Looking up the rest from reference TRBV5-4 and TRBJ1-3 gives the full variable domain: ETGVTQSPTHLIKTRGQQVTLRCSSQSGHNTVSWYQQALGQGPQFIFQYYREEENGRGNFPPRFSGLQFPNYSSELNVNALELDDSALYLCASSLDGSGNTIYFGEGSWLTVV.

The chain uses TRBV10-3 and TRBJ1-2; the match to TRBD1 covers 8 bases. Trimming at V came to 11 bases and at J to 8 bases, leaving 25 bases not matched to a gene. Germline V gene lookup returns CDR1 ENHRY and CDR2 SYGVKD. This CDR3 has 17 amino acids. The CDR3 DNA is TGTGCCTTTCTCGACTCGACCGGGACAGGAAGCCCCAGCGGCTACACCTTC. Protein sequence: CAFLDSTGTGSPSGYTF.

The chain has TRBV2 and TRBJ2-7, with a possible D match to TRBD2 (6 bases). Per germline, CDR1 SNHLY and CDR2 FYNNEI. The CDR3 totals 15 residues. Trimming stripped 3 bases from V and 1 base from J, with 13 bases between. CDR3 in amino acids: CASSDPGVRSYEQYF. The CDR3, as DNA: TGTGCCAGCAGTGATCCGGGGGTCAGGTCCTACGAGCAGTACTTC.